This note documents a single T cell receptor beta chain sequence. The data were obtained in a study of blood T cell repertoires in COVID-19. Trimming removed 5 bases at V and 8 bases at J, with 21 bases between. Germline V gene data show CDR1 as MNHEY and CDR2 as SVGAGI. This CDR3 has 15 residues. Data came from immunoSEQ multiplex PCR; TCRdb stores just in-frame clones and leaves some out. The table shows under 300,000 clones, with 85% to 90% occurring only once. The receptor comes from a man between 18 and 29 years old with active or convalescent COVID-19. Sequenced material: peripheral blood. This chain connects TRBV6-5 to TRBJ1-2; D might be TRBD1 (6 bases). In DNA, the CDR3 is TGTGCCAGCAGTATACCCCACACAGGGCCAGTGGGCTACACCTTC. This translates into CASSIPHTGPVGYTF.